This record looks at one TCR beta chain sequence and its context. The germline V gene encodes CDR1 SGDLS and CDR2 YYNGEE. Trimming pared 6 bases from V and 4 bases from J, leaving 22 bases between. The CDR3 extends over 16 amino acids. Samples had at least 7 million PBMCs isolated from them. This specimen belongs to a study of blood T cells in healthy people across ages. A J-beta primer mix and a sample-barcoded 5' primer were used in a second PCR of about 6 to 12 cycles. One entry per CDR3 protein, called by TCRdb with MiXCR from the 5' RACE reads. The repertoire consists of about 1,800,000 distinct CDR3 sequences, with approximately 28% occurring once and the leading ten covering roughly 8%.

The J gene is TRBJ2-5, the V gene TRBV9; possibly TRBD2 for D (7 bases). The sample comprised blood. This sequence was found in a woman in her 30s in good health. The DNA of the CDR3 is TGTGCCAGCACCGCATTGGGAGGGGGTCCGGGAGAGACCCAGTACTTC. It encodes CASTALGGGPGETQYF.